Shown below are 8 T cell receptor beta chains from a single sample sequenced in a study of technical replicates of blood from several donors. The assay was immunoSEQ multiplex PCR, and TCRdb's table has in-frame clones only and misses some. The sample lists fewer than 100,000 clones, less than 95% occurring once. The sample comprised T cells isolated from PBMCs. Source of these receptors: a human donor in good health.

CDR3 region: CAWLPQHF. The CDR3 nucleotides read TGTGCCTGGCTGCCCCAGCATTTT. The V gene is TRBV30, the J gene TRBJ1-5; unclear D gene. Germline V lookup: CDR1 GTSNPN, CDR2 SVGIG (reference sequence). Trimming removed 5 bases at V and 9 bases at J, with 2 bases between. This CDR3 is 8 amino acids long.

The rearrangement joins TRBV7-3 to TRBJ1-2, with TRBD1 matching over 8 bases. The CDR3 is made up of 13 amino acids. The V gene end was trimmed by 4 bases and the J gene end by 6 bases; junction bases not matched to a gene: 4. CDR1 is SGHTA, CDR2 FQGTGA, per germline. The CDR3 DNA sequence: TGTGCCAGCAGCTCCCAGGGGGCTCATGGCTACACCTTC. Its translation is CASSSQGAHGYTF.

The chain carries TRBV10-3 and TRBJ2-7; 14 bases are shared with TRBD2. The CDR3 length is 16 residues. Germline V gives CDR1 ENHRY, CDR2 SYGVKD. V shed 5 bases, J shed 5 bases, and the junction held 8 bases outside the gene matches. CDR3 sequence: CAISPGLAGVFDEQYF. CDR3 bases: TGTGCCATCAGTCCGGGACTAGCGGGAGTCTTTGACGAGCAGTACTTC.

The CDR3 loop is CASSIPGQGPGELFF. The CDR3 region has the DNA TGTGCCAGTAGTATTCCGGGACAGGGTCCCGGGGAGCTGTTTTTT. The rearrangement uses TRBV19 and TRBJ2-2; the match to TRBD1 covers 9 bases. V lost 3 bases to trimming and J lost 6 bases; unmatched junction nucleotides: 5. This CDR3 comprises 15 residues. Germline-derived CDR1 and CDR2 are LNHDA and SQIVND (reference sequence).

The chain couples TRBV7-9 to TRBJ2-7; TRBD2 aligns across 9 bases. Germline V gene sequence: CDR1 SEHNR, CDR2 FQNEAQ (reference sequence). CDR3 length equals 14 residues. Losses at the gene ends were 3 bases for V and 3 bases for J; bases not matched to a gene: 3. CDR3 nucleotide sequence: TGTGCCAGCAGCTTGGAGACTAGCGGCTACGAGCAGTACTTC. The encoded protein is CASSLETSGYEQYF.

The chain links TRBV4-1 to TRBJ2-3; TRBD2 matches 7 bases. V lost 2 bases and J lost 1; bases outside the gene matches: 3. The germline gives CDR1 MGHRA, CDR2 YSYEKL. The CDR3 loop spans 15 amino acids. The CDR3 DNA reads as TGCGCCAGCAGCCAACGTCGGGAGGGCACAGATACGCAGTATTTT. Translating it yields CASSQRREGTDTQYF.

The chain joins TRBV13 to TRBJ2-5; D is possibly TRBD2 (5 bases). Germline-derived CDR1 and CDR2 are PRHDT and FYEKMQ (reference sequence). This CDR3 is built from 13 residues. The V end lost 5 bases, the J end lost 1 base, and 8 bases lay between the germline ends. CDR3 sequence: CASSPGIQETQYF. For the CDR3, the DNA is TGTGCCAGCAGCCCCGGGATCCAAGAGACCCAGTACTTC.

This clone has just one count. In nucleotides, the CDR3 is TGTGCCAGCAGCAGGGGCCTTTACGAGCAGTACTTC. As protein: CASSRGLYEQYF. This sequence joins TRBV5-6 and TRBJ2-7, with a possible D match to TRBD1 (5 bases). The CDR3 sequence is 12 residues long. Germline V CDR1 and CDR2: SGHDT, YYEEEE. V was pared by 4 bases and J by 4 bases, with 9 bases between.